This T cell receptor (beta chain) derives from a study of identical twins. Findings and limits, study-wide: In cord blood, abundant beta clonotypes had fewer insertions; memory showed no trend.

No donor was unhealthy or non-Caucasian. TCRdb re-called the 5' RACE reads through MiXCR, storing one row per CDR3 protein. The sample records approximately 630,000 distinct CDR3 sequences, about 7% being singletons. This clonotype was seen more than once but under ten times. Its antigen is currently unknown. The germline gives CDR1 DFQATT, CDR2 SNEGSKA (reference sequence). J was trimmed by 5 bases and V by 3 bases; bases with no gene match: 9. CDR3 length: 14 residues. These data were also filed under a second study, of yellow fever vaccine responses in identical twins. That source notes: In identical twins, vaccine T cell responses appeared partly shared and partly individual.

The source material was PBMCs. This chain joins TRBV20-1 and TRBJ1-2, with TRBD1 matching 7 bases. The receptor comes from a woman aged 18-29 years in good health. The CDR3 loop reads CSARAQGTAYGYTF. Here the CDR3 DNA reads TGCAGTGCTAGGGCACAGGGGACTGCGTATGGCTACACCTTC.